Below, 9 T cell receptor beta chains from the same sample are listed, as sequenced in a study of cytomegalovirus exposure and HLA in healthy donors. In the PCR, 60 Vbeta and 13 Jbeta primers were used. Assay used: immunoSEQ multiplex PCR; TCRdb lists only in-frame clones, some missing. This table has about 160,000 clones, around 78% appearing once. The sequencing input was PBMCs. All receptors derive from a woman in her 50s in good health and CMV-seropositive.

V gene TRBV10-3 combines with J gene TRBJ1-1; D uncertain. Germline-derived CDR1 and CDR2 are ENHRY and SYGVKD. The V and J ends lost 6 bases and 1 base respectively, with 9 bases between them. The CDR3 contains 13 residues. The CDR3 sequence: CAIRSGENTEAFF. CDR3 DNA sequence: TGTGCCATCAGGAGCGGGGAGAACACTGAAGCTTTCTTT.

V and J are TRBV5-6 and TRBJ1-1, with 9 bases identical to TRBD1. V lost 4 bases to trimming and J lost 2 bases; unmatched junction nucleotides: 6. The CDR3 is made up of 15 amino acids. In germline, CDR1 is SGHDT, CDR2 YYEEEE. CDR3 coding DNA: TGTGCCAGCAGCGGGGACAGGGAGCTAAACACTGAAGCTTTCTTT. This gives the protein CASSGDRELNTEAFF.

In this sample, this clone turned up a few times. The CDR3 DNA reads TGTGCCACCAGCGTTGACAGTGAAGCTTTCTTT. Translated, it gives CATSVDSEAFF. The chain links TRBV15 to TRBJ1-1; possible D gene TRBD1, 5 bases. Trimming pared 5 bases from V and 7 bases from J, leaving 8 bases between. CDR1 and CDR2 (germline): LNHNV, YYDKDF (reference sequence). This CDR3 region has 11 residues.

This chain links TRBV7-9 with TRBJ1-4; 8 nucleotides line up with TRBD1. V was clipped by 6 bases and J by 5 bases; unmatched bases: 5. The germline V gene has CDR1 SEHNR and CDR2 FQNEAQ (reference sequence). There are 14 residues in the CDR3. Here the CDR3 reads CASSRGQENEKLFF. In DNA form, the CDR3 reads TGTGCCAGCAGTCGGGGACAGGAGAATGAAAAACTGTTTTTT.

The chain has TRBV5-6 and TRBJ1-5, with 12 bases identical to TRBD1. CDR3 length: 19 residues. Germline values: CDR1 SGHDT, CDR2 YYEEEE. With V trimmed by 4 bases and J by 2 bases, 13 bases remained unmatched. CDR3 sequence reads: CASSLGGTGGPWGNQPQHF. The CDR3 region has the DNA TGTGCCAGCAGCCTCGGGGGGACAGGGGGCCCCTGGGGCAATCAGCCCCAGCATTTT.

The chain carries TRBV12-5 and TRBJ1-3, with TRBD1 matching over 7 bases. The V segment lost 6 bases and the J segment 1 base; nucleotides outside the gene matches: 3. The germline CDR1 and CDR2 sequences are LGHNT and FRNRAP. This CDR3 is 14 amino acids long. DNA of the CDR3: TGTGCTAGTGGATGGACAGGATCTGGAAACACCATATATTTT. Its protein is CASGWTGSGNTIYF.

The CDR3 loop is CASSLPRDTRPYEQYF. The CDR3 DNA sequence: TGTGCCAGCAGCTTACCCCGGGACACCCGCCCCTACGAGCAGTACTTC. This rearrangement joins TRBV7-9 to TRBJ2-7; maybe TRBD1 (6 bases). V gave up 2 bases and J gave up 2 bases, with 16 bases separating them. The CDR3 extends over 16 amino acids. CDR1 is SEHNR, CDR2 FQNEAQ, per germline (reference sequence).

Regarding this clone: Mismatch with germline at one junction end may stem from a read error. The chain recombines TRBV7-9 with TRBJ2-6, with D possibly matching TRBD1 (5 bases). CDR3 size: 16 residues. From germline, CDR1 is SEHNR and CDR2 FQNEAQ (reference sequence). The CDR3 coding sequence is TGTGCCAGCAGCTTAGGAGCAACCTCTGGGGCCAACGGCCTGACTTTC. It yields the protein CASSLGATSGANGLTF.

The genes are TRBV18 and TRBJ2-1; 9 nucleotides match TRBD1. This CDR3 has 15 residues. The J segment lost 4 bases and the V segment lost 3 bases, leaving 4 bases of the junction unmatched. Germline V lookup: CDR1 KGHSH, CDR2 LQKENI. The CDR3 loop reads CASSPDRGAYNEQFF. In nucleotides, the CDR3 is TGTGCCAGCTCACCCGACAGGGGGGCTTACAATGAGCAGTTCTTC. The variable domain in full, with the rest retrieved from reference TRBV18 and TRBJ2-1, is NAGVMQNPRHLVRRRGQEARLRCSPMKGHSHVYWYRQLPEEGLKFMVYLQKENIIDESGMPKERFSAEFPKEGPSILRIQQVVRGDSAAYFCASSPDRGAYNEQFFGPGTRLTVL.